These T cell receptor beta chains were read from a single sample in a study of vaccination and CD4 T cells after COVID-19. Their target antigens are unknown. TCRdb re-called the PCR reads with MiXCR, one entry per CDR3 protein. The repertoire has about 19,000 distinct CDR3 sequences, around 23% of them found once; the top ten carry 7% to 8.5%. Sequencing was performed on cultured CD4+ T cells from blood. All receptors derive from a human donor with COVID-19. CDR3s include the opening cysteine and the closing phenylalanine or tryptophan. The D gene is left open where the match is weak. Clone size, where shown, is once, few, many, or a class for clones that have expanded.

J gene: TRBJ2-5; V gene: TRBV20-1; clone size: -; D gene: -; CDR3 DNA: TGCAGTGCCCCCCTTTCGGAGACCCAGTACTTC; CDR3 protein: CSAPLSETQYF
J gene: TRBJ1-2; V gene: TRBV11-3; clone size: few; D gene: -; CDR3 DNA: TGTGCCAGCAGCTTACGGGCGTATGGCTACACCTTC; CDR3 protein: CASSLRAYGYTF
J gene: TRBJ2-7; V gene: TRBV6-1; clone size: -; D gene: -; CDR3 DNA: TGTGCCAGCAGCGCCCCGGTCAGGAGCTCCTACGAGCAGTACTTC; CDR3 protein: CASSAPVRSSYEQYF
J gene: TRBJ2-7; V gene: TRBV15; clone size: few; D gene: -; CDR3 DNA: TGTGCCACCAGCAGAGTTGTGATTGGATCCTACTACGAGCAGTACTTC; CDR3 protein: CATSRVVIGSYYEQYF
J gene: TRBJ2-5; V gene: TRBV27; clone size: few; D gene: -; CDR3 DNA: TGTGCCAGCATTAAACGTGGGACCCAGTACTTC; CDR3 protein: CASIKRGTQYF
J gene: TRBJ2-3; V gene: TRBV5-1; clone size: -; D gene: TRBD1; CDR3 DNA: TGCGCCAGCGCCAGGGGGCTGGATTCAGATACGCAGTATTTT; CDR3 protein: CASARGLDSDTQYF
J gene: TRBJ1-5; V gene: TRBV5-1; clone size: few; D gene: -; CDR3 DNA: TGCGCCAGCAGCTTGGAAGGGGTGGGCAATCAGCCCCAGCATTTT; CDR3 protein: CASSLEGVGNQPQHF
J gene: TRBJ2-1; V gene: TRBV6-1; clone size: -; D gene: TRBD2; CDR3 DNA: TGTGCCAGCACCGCGGGGGGACTAAGCGGGGGGGCCTGGGAGCAGTTCTTC; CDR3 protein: CASTAGGLSGGAWEQFF
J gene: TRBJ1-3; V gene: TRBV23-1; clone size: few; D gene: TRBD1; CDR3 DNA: TGCGCCAGCAGTCCTACCGGGACAGCCTCTGGAAACACCATATATTTT; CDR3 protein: CASSPTGTASGNTIYF
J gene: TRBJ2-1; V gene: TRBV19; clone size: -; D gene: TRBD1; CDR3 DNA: TGTGCCACAGTAGGGGACAGAATCAATGAGCAGTTCTTC; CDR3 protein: CATVGDRINEQFF
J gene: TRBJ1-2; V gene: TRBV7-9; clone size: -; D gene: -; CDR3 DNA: TGTGCCAGCAGCTTAGCGGGGATTCGCTATGGCTACACCTTC; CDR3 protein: CASSLAGIRYGYTF
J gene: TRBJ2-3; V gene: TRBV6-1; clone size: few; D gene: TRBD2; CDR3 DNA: TGTGCCAGCAATCTACGGGGGGGGGTTACAGATACGCAGTATTTT; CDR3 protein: CASNLRGGVTDTQYF
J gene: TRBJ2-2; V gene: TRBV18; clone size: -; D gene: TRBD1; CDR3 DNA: TGTGCCAGCTCACCGCAGGGGGCGGACACCGGGGAGCTGTTTTTT; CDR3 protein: CASSPQGADTGELFF
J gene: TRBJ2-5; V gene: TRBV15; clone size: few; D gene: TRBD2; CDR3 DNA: TGTGCCACCAGCGGGGGAGGGGCAGAAGAGACCCAGTACTTC; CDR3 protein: CATSGGGAEETQYF
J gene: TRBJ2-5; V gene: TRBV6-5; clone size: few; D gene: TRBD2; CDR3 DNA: TGTGCCAGCAGTTACTCTTCGCCGGGGGGGCCGGGGACCCAGTACTTC; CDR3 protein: CASSYSSPGGPGTQYF
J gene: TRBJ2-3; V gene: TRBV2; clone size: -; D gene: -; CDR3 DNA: TGTGGATCGGACGGGGGAAAACAGTATTTT; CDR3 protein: CGSDGGKQYF
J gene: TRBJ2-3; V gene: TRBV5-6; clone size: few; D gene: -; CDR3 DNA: TGTGCCAGCATACAAGGGACCACAGATACGCAGTATTTT; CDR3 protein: CASIQGTTDTQYF
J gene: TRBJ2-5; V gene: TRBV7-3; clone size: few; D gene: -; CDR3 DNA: TGTGCCAGCAGCTTGAGCTATATGGAGACCCAGTACTTC; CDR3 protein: CASSLSYMETQYF
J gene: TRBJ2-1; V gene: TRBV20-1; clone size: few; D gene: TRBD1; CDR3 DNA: TGCAGTGCTAGAGATCCGGGACAGGGGCCTTGGAAGCAGTTCTTC; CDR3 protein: CSARDPGQGPWKQFF
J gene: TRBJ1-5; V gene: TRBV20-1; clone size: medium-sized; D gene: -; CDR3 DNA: TGCAGTGCTAGACAATATAGCAATCAGCCCCAGCATTTT; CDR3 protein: CSARQYSNQPQHF
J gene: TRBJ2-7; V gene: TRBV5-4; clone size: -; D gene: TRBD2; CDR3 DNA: TGTGCCAGCAGCTTGGGTGGGACTAGCGGGGGTTACGAGCAGTACTTC; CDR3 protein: CASSLGGTSGGYEQYF
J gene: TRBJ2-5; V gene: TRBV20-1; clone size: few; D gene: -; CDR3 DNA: TGCAGTGCTAACCCGGGATTCCAAGAGACCCAGTACTTC; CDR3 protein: CSANPGFQETQYF
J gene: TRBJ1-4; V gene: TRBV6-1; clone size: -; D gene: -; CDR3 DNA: TGTGCCAGCAGTACTTATGAAAAACTGTTTTTT; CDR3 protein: CASSTYEKLFF
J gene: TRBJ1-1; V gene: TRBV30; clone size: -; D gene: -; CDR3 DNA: TGTGCCAGGAGGGCGCAGGGACTGATATCGACTGAAGCTTTCTTT; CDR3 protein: CARRAQGLISTEAFF
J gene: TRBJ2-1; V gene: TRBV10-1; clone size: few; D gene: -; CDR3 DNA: TGCGCCAGCAGGAGGGCAGCCGAGAGCTCCTACAATGAGCAGTTCTTC; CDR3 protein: CASRRAAESSYNEQFF
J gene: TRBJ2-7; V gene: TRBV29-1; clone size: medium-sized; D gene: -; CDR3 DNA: TGCAGCGTTGTATGGGCTACCTACGAGCAGTACTTC; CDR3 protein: CSVVWATYEQYF
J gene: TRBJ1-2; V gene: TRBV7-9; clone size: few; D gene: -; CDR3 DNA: TGTGCCAGCAGCTTCCCCGGGACGGCTAACTATGGCTACACCTTC; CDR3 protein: CASSFPGTANYGYTF
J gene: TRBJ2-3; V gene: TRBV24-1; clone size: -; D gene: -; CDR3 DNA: TGTGCCACCAGTCGACAGGGCACAGATACGCAGTATTTT; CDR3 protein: CATSRQGTDTQYF
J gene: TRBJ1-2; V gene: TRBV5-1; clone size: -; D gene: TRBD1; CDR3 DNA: TGCGCCAGCAGCAATTCCGGGACAGGGGTGGGCTACACCTTC; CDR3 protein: CASSNSGTGVGYTF
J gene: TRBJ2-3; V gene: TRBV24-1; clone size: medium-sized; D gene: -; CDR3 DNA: TGTGCCACCAGTGAGTCAGGGGCGGGAGATACGCAGTATTTT; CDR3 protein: CATSESGAGDTQYF
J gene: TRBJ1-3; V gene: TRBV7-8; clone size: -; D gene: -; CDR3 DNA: TGTGCCAGCAGCCCAGCCGAGTTCTCTGGAAACACCATATATTTT; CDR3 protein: CASSPAEFSGNTIYF
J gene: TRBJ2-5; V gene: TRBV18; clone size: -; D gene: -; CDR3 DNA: TGTGCCAGCTCACCAGAACAGGGGAGGGGAGAGACCCAGTACTTC; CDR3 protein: CASSPEQGRGETQYF
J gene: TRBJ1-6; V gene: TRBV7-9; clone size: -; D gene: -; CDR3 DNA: TGTGCCAGCAGTAGGACTGGAGAGGGTTCACCCCTCCACTTT; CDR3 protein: CASSRTGEGSPLHF
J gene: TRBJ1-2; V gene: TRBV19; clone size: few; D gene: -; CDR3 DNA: TGTGCCAGTAGTATTGACGTCCGCTATGGCTACACCTTC; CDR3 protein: CASSIDVRYGYTF
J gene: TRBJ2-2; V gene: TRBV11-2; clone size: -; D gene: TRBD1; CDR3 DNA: TGTGCCAGCAGCCCCCGACAGGGTAGGGACACCGGGGAGCTGTTTTTT; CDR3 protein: CASSPRQGRDTGELFF
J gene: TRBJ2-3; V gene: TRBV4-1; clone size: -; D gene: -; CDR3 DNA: TGCGCCAGCCGGCCGGTTCTAAGCACAGATACGCAGTATTTT; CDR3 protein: CASRPVLSTDTQYF
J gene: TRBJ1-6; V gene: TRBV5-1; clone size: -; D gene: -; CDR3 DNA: TGCGCCAGCAGCTTGTTCGGGTTGGATTCACCCCTCCACTTT; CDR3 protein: CASSLFGLDSPLHF
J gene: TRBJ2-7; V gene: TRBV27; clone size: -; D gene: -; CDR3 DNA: TGTGCCAGCAGTTTCGGGCAAACGGCGGGATCCTACGAGCAGTACTTC; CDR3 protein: CASSFGQTAGSYEQYF
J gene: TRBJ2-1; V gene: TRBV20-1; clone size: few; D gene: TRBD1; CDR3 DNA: TGCAGTGCACTAGTTTGGGACAGCTCCAATGAGCAGTTCTTC; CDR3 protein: CSALVWDSSNEQFF
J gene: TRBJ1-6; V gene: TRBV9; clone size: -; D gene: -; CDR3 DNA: TGTGCCAGCAGCGTAGCTTCGGGGGAAAATTCACCCCTCCACTTT; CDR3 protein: CASSVASGENSPLHF
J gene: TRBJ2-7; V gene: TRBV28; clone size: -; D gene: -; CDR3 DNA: TGTGCCAGCAAAGGATCTACAGGGTCCAACGAGCAGTACTTC; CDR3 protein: CASKGSTGSNEQYF
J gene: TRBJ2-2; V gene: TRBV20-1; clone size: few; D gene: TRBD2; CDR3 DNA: TGCAGTGCTAAACCGGGAGGGGCCGGGGAGCTGTTTTTT; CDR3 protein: CSAKPGGAGELFF
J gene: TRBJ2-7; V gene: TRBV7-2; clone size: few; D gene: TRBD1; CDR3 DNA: TGTGCCAGCAGCTCAGGACAGGGGGATCGCTACGAGCAGTACTTC; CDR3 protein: CASSSGQGDRYEQYF
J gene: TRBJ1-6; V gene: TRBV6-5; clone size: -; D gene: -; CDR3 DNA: TGTGCCAGCAGTTACTCGATCGGGAGTTCCTATAATTCACCCCTCCACTTT; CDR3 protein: CASSYSIGSSYNSPLHF
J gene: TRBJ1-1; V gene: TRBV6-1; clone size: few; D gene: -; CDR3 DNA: TGTGCCAGCAACCCAAGGGCCATGAACACTGAAGCTTTCTTT; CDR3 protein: CASNPRAMNTEAFF
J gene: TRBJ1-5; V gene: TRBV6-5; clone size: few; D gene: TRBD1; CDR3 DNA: TGTGCCAGCAGTTGGACAGGGGGGTACAATCAGCCCCAGCATTTT; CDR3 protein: CASSWTGGYNQPQHF
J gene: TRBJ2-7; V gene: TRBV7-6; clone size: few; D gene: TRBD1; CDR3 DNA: TGTGCCAGCAGCTTAGCGGGGACAGCCCAATACGAGCAGTACTTC; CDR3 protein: CASSLAGTAQYEQYF
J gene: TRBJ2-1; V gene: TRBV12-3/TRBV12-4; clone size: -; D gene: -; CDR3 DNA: TGTGCCAGCGGCCTTTCCCCGGCGGGGCCGTCCTACAATGAGCAGTTCTTC; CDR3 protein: CASGLSPAGPSYNEQFF
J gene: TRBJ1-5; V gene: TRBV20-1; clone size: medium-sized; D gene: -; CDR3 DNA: TGCAGTGCCTTCGGGGGGGTAAGCAATCAGCCCCAGCATTTT; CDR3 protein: CSAFGGVSNQPQHF
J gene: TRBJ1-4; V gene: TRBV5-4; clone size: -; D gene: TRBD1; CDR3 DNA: TGTGCCAGCAGCTCAACAGGGGTAGGAAGAGAAAAACTGTTTTTT; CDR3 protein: CASSSTGVGREKLFF
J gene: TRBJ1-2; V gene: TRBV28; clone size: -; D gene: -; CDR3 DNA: TGTGCCACTTTCCAGGGTTGGAGCTACACCTTC; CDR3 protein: CATFQGWSYTF
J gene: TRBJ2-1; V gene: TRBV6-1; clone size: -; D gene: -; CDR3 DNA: TGTGCCAGCAGGACAACAGGTCATGAGCAGTTCTTC; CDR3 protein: CASRTTGHEQFF
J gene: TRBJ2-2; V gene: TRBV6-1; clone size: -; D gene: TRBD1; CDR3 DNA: TGTGCCAGCAGAGACGGGACAGTCAACACCGGGGAGCTGTTTTTT; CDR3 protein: CASRDGTVNTGELFF